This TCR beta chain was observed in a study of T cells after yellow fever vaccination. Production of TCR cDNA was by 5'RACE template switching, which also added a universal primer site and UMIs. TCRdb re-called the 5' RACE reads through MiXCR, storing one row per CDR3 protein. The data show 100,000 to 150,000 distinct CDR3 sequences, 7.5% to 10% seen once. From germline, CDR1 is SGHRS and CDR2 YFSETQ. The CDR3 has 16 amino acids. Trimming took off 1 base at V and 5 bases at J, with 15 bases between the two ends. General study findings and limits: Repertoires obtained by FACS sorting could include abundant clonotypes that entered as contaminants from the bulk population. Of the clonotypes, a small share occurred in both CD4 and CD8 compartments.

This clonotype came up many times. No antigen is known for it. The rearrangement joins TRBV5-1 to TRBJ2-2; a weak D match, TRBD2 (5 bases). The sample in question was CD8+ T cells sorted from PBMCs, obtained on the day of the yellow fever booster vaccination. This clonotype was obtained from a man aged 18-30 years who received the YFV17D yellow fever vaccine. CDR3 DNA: TGCGCCAGCAGCTTGTTCGCTAGCAGTTCGACCGGGGAGCTGTTTTTT. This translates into CASSLFASSSTGELFF.